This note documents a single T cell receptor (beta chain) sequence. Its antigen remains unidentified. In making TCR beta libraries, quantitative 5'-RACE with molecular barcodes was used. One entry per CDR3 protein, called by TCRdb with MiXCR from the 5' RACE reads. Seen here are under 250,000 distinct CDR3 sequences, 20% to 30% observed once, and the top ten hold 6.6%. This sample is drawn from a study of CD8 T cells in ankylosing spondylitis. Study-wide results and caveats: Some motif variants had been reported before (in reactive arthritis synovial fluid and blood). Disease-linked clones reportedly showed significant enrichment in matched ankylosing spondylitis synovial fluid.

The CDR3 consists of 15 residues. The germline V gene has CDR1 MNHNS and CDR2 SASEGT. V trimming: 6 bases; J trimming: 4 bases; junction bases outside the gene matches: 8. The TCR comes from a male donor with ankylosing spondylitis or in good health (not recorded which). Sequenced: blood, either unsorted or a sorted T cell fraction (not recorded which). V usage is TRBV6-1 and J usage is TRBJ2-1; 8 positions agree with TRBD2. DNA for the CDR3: TGTGCCAGCAGGACGGGAGGGAACCTTTACAATGAGCAGTTCTTC. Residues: CASRTGGNLYNEQFF.